This T cell receptor beta chain was identified during a study of radiotherapy plus CTLA-4 blockade in lung cancer. Whole-study findings and limits: How blood T cell clones changed early, along with interferon-beta, reportedly forecast response best.

As to this clone: Its antigen remains unidentified.

Profiling relied on immunoSEQ multiplex PCR, and the TCRdb table lists in-frame clones only, not all of them. The sample carries about 88,000 clones, about three quarters recorded once. This sequence originates from a human donor with non-small cell lung cancer that progressed on radiotherapy plus ipilimumab. Here the sequenced sample was peripheral blood, taken from a patient treated with radiotherapy plus ipilimumab.

The chain's CDR3 is CASSWTGGNYGYTF. CDR3 coding DNA: TGTGCCAGCAGCTGGACAGGGGGCAACTATGGCTACACCTTC. This chain joins TRBV7-9 and TRBJ1-2, with TRBD1 matching 11 bases. V shed 4 bases, J shed 2 bases, and the junction held 0 bases outside the gene matches. CDR3 length: 14 residues. The germline V gene encodes CDR1 SEHNR and CDR2 FQNEAQ (reference sequence). The full variable domain, its missing parts supplied by reference TRBV7-9 and TRBJ1-2, is DTGVSQNPRHKITKRGQNVTFRCDPISEHNRLYWYRQTLGQGPEFLTYFQNEAQLEKSRLLSDRFSAERPKGSFSTLEIQRTEQGDSAMYLCASSWTGGNYGYTFGSGTRLTVV.